This T cell receptor beta chain originates from a study of T cell responses to AZD1222 COVID-19 vaccine. Study results and limitations: Reports indicate that nearly half of spike-specific TCRs are directed at unmutated variant regions.

This clone was recorded only once. The antigen is not known. The table came from immunoSEQ multiplex PCR; TCRdb's copy has only in-frame clones and leaves some out. This table holds more than 95,000 clones, approximately 93% found once. The CDR3 length is 15 residues. With V trimmed by 5 bases and J by 5 bases, 11 bases remained unmatched. CDR1 is SGHDT, CDR2 YYEEEE, per germline. The chain links TRBV5-6 to TRBJ2-5; 8 nucleotides agree with TRBD1. The sample was peripheral blood, taken on day 0 of AZD1222 vaccination. This receptor was taken from an adult in good health. CDR3 coding DNA: TGTGCCAGCAGAAACGGACAGGGTGTGGTGGAGACCCAGTACTTC. Its protein is CASRNGQGVVETQYF. Full variable domain (missing parts from reference TRBV5-6 and TRBJ2-5): DAGVTQSPTHLIKTRGQQVTLRCSPKSGHDTVSWYQQALGQGPQFIFQYYEEEERQRGNFPDRFSGHQFPNYSSELNVNALLLGDSALYLCASRNGQGVVETQYFGPGTRLLVL.